This is a list of T cell receptor beta chains from one sample in a study of cytomegalovirus exposure and HLA in healthy donors. Method: immunoSEQ multiplex PCR; TCRdb's copy keeps in-frame clones and lacks some. This sample yields 110,000 to 150,000 clones, of which 84% are seen a single time; about 2.5% belongs to the top ten. Sequencing was carried out using PBMCs. The receptors come from a boy aged 2-9 years in good health and CMV-seronegative. CDR3s include the opening cysteine and the closing phenylalanine or tryptophan. D genes are given only for firm matches. A row's size may be missing; if present it is once, few, many or a size class.

cdr3_nt cdr3_aa cdr3_length clone_size d_call j_call v_call
TGTGCCAGTAGTATTCAGGGGGCGCGTGAAAAACTGTTTTTT CASSIQGAREKLFF 14 few TRBD1 TRBJ1-4 TRBV19
TGTGCCAGCAGCCACGAACTAGCTGTAGCCTACGAGCAGTACTTC CASSHELAVAYEQYF 15 - - TRBJ2-7 TRBV7-9
TGCGCCAGCAGCCAAGATGGGCTGAATAACAATGAGCAGTTCTTC CASSQDGLNNNEQFF 15 few - TRBJ2-1 TRBV4-1
TGTGCCAGCAGTGGACTAGCGGGGGGGCCAGATACGCAGTATTTT CASSGLAGGPDTQYF 15 - TRBD2 TRBJ2-3 TRBV6-1
TGTGCCATCAGTGAGAGAGGCGGGAGCGGGTATTCCGGGGAGCTGTTTTTT CAISERGGSGYSGELFF 17 once TRBD2 TRBJ2-2 TRBV10-3
TGTGCCAGCAGCTCGAAGGTCGGGAGGGCTAGCACAGATACGCAGTATTTT CASSSKVGRASTDTQYF 17 - TRBD2 TRBJ2-3 TRBV7-9
TGTGCCAGCAGCCTAGCGGGGGGAGCCTACGAGCAGTACTTC CASSLAGGAYEQYF 14 - TRBD2 TRBJ2-7 TRBV7-8
TGCGCCAGCAGCCAAGGAATAGCGGGACAGCGAGGGAATGAGCAGTTCTTC CASSQGIAGQRGNEQFF 17 few - TRBJ2-1 TRBV4-1
TGTGCCAGCAGCCCCGCGAGGTTAAACAATGAGCAGTTCTTC CASSPARLNNEQFF 14 - - TRBJ2-1 TRBV7-2
TGTGCCAGCAGCCCACGCCGGGACAGCTCCTACGAGCAGTACTTC CASSPRRDSSYEQYF 15 - TRBD1 TRBJ2-7 TRBV27
- CASSSSEGLGQPQHF 15 - - TRBJ1-5 TRBV28
TGTGCCAGTAGGGTGTCTAGCGGCTCCTACGAGCAGTACTTC CASRVSSGSYEQYF 14 - TRBD2 TRBJ2-7 TRBV28
TGTGCCAGCAGTTTAGACCCCCCACAGGGTTCTGGAAACACCATATATTTT CASSLDPPQGSGNTIYF 17 - - TRBJ1-3 TRBV28
TGTGCCAGCAGCCCCATGGGAGTCGGGATGAACCTCTATGGCTACACCTTC CASSPMGVGMNLYGYTF 17 - - TRBJ1-2 TRBV14
TGTGCCAGTAGTACATACTGGACTACTACAACCTACGAGCAGTACTTC CASSTYWTTTTYEQYF 16 once - TRBJ2-7 TRBV19
TGTGCCAGCAGCCCAGCGGTCGGGGTGGCCCAGCATTTT CASSPAVGVAQHF 13 once - TRBJ1-5 TRBV7-9